What follows are 8 T cell receptor beta chains derived from one specimen sequenced in a study of Ad26.COV2.S vaccination and SARS-CoV-2 variants. Generated by immunoSEQ multiplex PCR, the TCRdb table keeps only in-frame clones and is missing some. The sample has 300,000 to 400,000 clones, 86% seen once; the top ten hold over 8.5%. As for treatment: some 20 received Ad26.COV2.S at low or high dose, single or two shots; about 5 received placebo; per-sample allocation not given. Sampling was done on day 63 after the first vaccine or placebo injection. The sequenced sample was peripheral blood, obtained in a trial of Ad26.COV2.S vaccine versus placebo. These receptors were taken from a person between 18 and 59 years old who received the Ad26.COV2.S COVID-19 vaccine or a placebo.

This chain links TRBV5-6 with TRBJ1-5; no definite D call. In germline, CDR1 is SGHDT, CDR2 YYEEEE. Between the trimmed V and J ends, which lost 2 bases and 5 bases, there was a span of 11 bases. The CDR3 loop spans 14 amino acids. Here the CDR3 reads CASSFLGEDQPQHF. CDR3 DNA sequence: TGTGCCAGCAGCTTTCTGGGCGAGGATCAGCCCCAGCATTTT.

The count of this clone is one. The chain is built from TRBV12-3 or TRBV12-4 and TRBJ1-1; no reliable D call. The V end was cut by 1 base, the J end by 7 bases, with 10 bases between. CDR3 length: 13 residues. CDR3 in amino acids: CASSLGGPLEAFF. The CDR3 region has the DNA TGTGCCAGCAGTTTAGGTGGACCCCTTGAAGCTTTCTTT.

The chain is built from TRBV5-1 and TRBJ2-7; D is ambiguous. Germline assignment: CDR1 SGHRS and CDR2 YFSETQ. This CDR3 spans 16 amino acids. V lost 0 bases and J lost 6, with 19 bases in between. The CDR3 DNA follows: TGCGCCAGCAGCTTGGAGGGATTAGGGATTAAGCCCGAGCAGTACTTC. Protein: CASSLEGLGIKPEQYF.

This chain links TRBV4-1 with TRBJ2-3, with TRBD2 matching 8 bases. This CDR3 is 17 amino acids long. V was pared by 4 bases and J by 6 bases, with 15 bases of the junction left unmatched. CDR1 is MGHRA and CDR2 is YSYEKL in the germline V gene. The CDR3 here is CASSRSVERGGYDTQYF. The CDR3 nucleotides read TGCGCCAGCAGCCGATCCGTGGAACGGGGGGGATATGATACGCAGTATTTT.

The rearrangement joins TRBV20-1 to TRBJ2-7; D call uncertain. Trimming cost V 5 bases and J 7 bases, with 12 bases left between them. CDR3 length equals 11 residues. Germline V gene data show CDR1 as DFQATT and CDR2 as SNEGSKA (reference sequence). In DNA form, the CDR3 reads TGCAGTGCTCAATACGGTCGGGAGCAGTACTTC. Translating gives CSAQYGREQYF.

V is TRBV28 and J is TRBJ1-1; D gene uncertain. The CDR3 length is 15 residues. Germline values: CDR1 MDHEN, CDR2 SYDVKM. Trimming removed 3 bases at V and 0 bases at J, with 11 bases between. This chain's CDR3 is CASSFIGRMNTEAFF. Here the CDR3 DNA reads TGTGCCAGCAGTTTTATCGGACGGATGAACACTGAAGCTTTCTTT.

The V gene is TRBV11-2, the J gene TRBJ2-3, with D perhaps being TRBD1 or TRBD2 (5 bases each). V dropped 0 bases and J dropped 5 bases, with 9 bases sitting between them. The V gene's germline CDR1 is SGHAT and CDR2 FQNNGV. This CDR3 spans 14 amino acids. CDR3 protein: CASSLDQGEDTQYF. The CDR3 nucleotides are TGTGCCAGCAGCTTAGATCAGGGAGAAGATACGCAGTATTTT.

This chain links TRBV28 with TRBJ2-1, with 11 bases matching TRBD2. The CDR3 is 14 amino acids. Per germline, CDR1 MDHEN and CDR2 SYDVKM. J was trimmed by 7 bases and V by 5 bases; bases with no gene match: 4. The chain's CDR3 is CASSPLAGGNEQFF. For the CDR3, the DNA is TGTGCCAGCAGTCCCCTAGCGGGGGGAAATGAGCAGTTCTTC.